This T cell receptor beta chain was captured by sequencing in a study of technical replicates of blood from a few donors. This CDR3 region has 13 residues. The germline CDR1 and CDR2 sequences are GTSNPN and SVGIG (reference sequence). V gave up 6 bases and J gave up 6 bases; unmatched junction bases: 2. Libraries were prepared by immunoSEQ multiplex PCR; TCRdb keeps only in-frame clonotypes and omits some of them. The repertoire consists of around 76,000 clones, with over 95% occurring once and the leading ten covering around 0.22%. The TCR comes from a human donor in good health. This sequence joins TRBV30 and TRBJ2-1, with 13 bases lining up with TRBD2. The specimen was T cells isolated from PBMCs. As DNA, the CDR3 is TGTGCCTGCGGACTAGCGGGGGCCAATGAGCAGTTCTTC. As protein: CACGLAGANEQFF. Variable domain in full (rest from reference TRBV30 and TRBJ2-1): SQTIHQWPATLVQPVGSPLSLECTVEGTSNPNLYWYRQAAGRGLQLLFYSVGIGQISSEVPQNLSASRPQDRQFILSSKKLLLSDSGFYLCACGLAGANEQFFGPGTRLTVL.